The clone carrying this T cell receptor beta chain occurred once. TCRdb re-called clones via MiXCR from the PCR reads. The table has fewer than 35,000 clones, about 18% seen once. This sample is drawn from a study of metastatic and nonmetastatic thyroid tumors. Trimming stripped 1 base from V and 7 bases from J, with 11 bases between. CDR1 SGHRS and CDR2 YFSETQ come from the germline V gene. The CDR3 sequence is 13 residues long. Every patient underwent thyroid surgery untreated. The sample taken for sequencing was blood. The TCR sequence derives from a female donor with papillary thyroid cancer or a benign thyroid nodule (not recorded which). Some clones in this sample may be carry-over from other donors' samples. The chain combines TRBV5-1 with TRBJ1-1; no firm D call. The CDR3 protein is CASSLYGSGEAFF. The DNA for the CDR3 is TGCGCCAGCAGCTTGTACGGGTCGGGTGAAGCTTTCTTT.